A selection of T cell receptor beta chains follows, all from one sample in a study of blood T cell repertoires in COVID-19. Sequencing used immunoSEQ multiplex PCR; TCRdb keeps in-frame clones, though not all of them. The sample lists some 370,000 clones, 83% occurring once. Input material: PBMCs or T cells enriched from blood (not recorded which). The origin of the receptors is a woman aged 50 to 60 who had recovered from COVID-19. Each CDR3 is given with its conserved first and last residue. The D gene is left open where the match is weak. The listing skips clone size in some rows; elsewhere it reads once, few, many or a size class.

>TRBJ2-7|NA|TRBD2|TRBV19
CASSIQTGGPVEQYF
TGTGCCAGTAGTATACAAACGGGAGGGCCAGTTGAGCAGTACTTC
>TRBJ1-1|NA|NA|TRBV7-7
CASSRGMETEAFF
TGTGCCAGCAGCCGGGGGATGGAAACTGAAGCTTTCTTT
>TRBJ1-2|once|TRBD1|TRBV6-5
CASSATGGAIGYTF
TGTGCCAGCAGCGCAACAGGGGGCGCAATTGGCTACACCTTC
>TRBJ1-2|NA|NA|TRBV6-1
CASSEWAGNTYGYTF
TGTGCCAGCAGTGAATGGGCAGGGAATACCTATGGCTACACCTTC
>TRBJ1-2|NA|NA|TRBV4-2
CASSQEWRGNYGYTF
TGTGCCAGCAGCCAAGAGTGGCGGGGGAACTATGGCTACACCTTC
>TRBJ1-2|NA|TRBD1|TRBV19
CASRPNRDRAHYGYTF
TGTGCCAGTAGACCCAACCGGGACAGGGCTCACTATGGCTACACCTTC
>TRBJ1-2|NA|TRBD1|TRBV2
CASSEIKGAGGYTF
TGTGCCAGCAGTGAAATCAAGGGGGCGGGTGGCTACACCTTC
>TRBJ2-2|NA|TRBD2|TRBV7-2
CASSLTTSGTGGELFF
TGTGCCAGCAGCTTAACGACTAGCGGTACAGGGGGGGAGCTGTTTTTT
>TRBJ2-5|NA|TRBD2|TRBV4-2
CASSQDRAGGNQDETQYF
TGTGCCAGCAGCCAAGATCGGGCGGGGGGGAACCAGGACGAGACCCAGTACTTC
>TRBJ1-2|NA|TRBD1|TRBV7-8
CASSPLSGTGGSGYTF
TGTGCCAGCAGCCCCCTATCCGGGACAGGGGGGAGCGGCTACACCTTC
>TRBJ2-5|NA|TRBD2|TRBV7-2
CASSPWASGGVGETQYF
TGTGCCAGCAGCCCCTGGGCTAGCGGGGGGGTAGGAGAGACCCAGTACTTC
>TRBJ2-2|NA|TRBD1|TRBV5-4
CASSWAGQGNTGELFF
TGTGCCAGCAGCTGGGCGGGACAGGGGAACACCGGGGAGCTGTTTTTT
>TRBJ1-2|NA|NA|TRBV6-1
CASSAVVLGANYGYTF
TGTGCCAGCAGTGCAGTAGTCTTGGGAGCTAACTATGGCTACACCTTC
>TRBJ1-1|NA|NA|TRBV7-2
CASSLGVGGTEAFF
TGTGCCAGCAGCTTAGGGGTCGGGGGCACTGAAGCTTTCTTT
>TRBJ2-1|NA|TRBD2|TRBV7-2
CASSLAAGGLSNEQFF
TGTGCCAGCAGCTTAGCCGCGGGGGGGCTATCGAATGAGCAGTTCTTC
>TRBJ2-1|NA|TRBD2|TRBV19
CASSPRTSGGTLYNEQFF
TGTGCCAGTAGTCCACGGACTAGCGGGGGGACCCTGTACAATGAGCAGTTCTTC
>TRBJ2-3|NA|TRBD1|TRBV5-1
CASSPGQGPPDTQYF
TGCGCCAGCAGCCCGGGACAGGGGCCCCCAGATACGCAGTATTTT
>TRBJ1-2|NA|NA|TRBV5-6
CASSLKNRDYGYTF
TGTGCCAGCAGCTTGAAAAACAGAGACTATGGCTACACCTTC
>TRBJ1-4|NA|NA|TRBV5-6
CASSLGQSNEKLFF
TGTGCCAGCAGCTTGGGACAGAGTAATGAAAAACTGTTTTTT
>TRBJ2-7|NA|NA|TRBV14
CASSRSPPLPPYEQYF
TGTGCCAGCAGCCGGAGCCCTCCCTTACCCCCCTACGAGCAGTACTTC
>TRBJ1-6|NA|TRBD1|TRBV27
CASADREGSPLHF
TGTGCCAGCGCGGACAGGGAGGGGTCACCCCTCCACTTT
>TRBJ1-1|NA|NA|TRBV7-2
CASSPVTGGMVFF
TGTGCCAGCAGCCCTGTGACAGGAGGTATGGTTTTCTTT
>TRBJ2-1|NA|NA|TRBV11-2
CASSLDLRRQLTNEQFF
TGTGCCAGCAGCTTAGATCTCCGGAGACAGCTTACCAATGAGCAGTTCTTC
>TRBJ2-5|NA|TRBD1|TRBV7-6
CASSLGGTGRQETQYF
TGTGCCAGCAGCTTAGGGGGGACAGGGAGGCAAGAGACCCAGTACTTC